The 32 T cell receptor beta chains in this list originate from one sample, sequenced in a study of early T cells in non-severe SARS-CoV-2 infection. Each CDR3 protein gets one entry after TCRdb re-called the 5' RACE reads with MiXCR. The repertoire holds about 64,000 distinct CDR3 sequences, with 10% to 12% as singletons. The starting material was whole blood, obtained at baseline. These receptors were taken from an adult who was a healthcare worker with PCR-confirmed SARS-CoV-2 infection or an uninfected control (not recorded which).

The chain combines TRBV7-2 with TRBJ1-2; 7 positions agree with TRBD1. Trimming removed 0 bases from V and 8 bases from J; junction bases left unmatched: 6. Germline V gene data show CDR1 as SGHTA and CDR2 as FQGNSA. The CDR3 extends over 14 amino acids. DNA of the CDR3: TGTGCCAGCAGCTTAGCGTTGGGGGGACAGGGCTACACCTTC. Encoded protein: CASSLALGGQGYTF.

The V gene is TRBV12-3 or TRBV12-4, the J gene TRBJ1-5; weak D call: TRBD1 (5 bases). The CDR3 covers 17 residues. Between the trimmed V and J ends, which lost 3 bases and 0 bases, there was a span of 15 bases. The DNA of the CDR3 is TGTGCCAGCAGTTTCGGGACTATCCCTTATAGCAATCAGCCCCAGCATTTT. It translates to CASSFGTIPYSNQPQHF.

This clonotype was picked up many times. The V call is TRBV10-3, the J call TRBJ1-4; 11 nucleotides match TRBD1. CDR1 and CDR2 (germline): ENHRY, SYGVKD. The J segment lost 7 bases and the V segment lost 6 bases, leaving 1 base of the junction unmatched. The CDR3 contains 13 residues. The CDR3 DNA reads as TGTGCCATCAGGGACAGGGGGCTTGAAAAACTGTTTTTT. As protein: CAIRDRGLEKLFF.

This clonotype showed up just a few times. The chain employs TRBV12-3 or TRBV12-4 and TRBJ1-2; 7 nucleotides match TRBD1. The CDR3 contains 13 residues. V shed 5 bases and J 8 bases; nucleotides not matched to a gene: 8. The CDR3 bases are TGTGCCAGCAGTCCTATAGAGGGGGCGGGCTACACCTTC. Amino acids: CASSPIEGAGYTF.

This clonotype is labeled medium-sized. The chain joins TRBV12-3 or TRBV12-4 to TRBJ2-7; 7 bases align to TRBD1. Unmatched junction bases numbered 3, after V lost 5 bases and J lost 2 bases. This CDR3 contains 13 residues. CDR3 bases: TGTGCCAGCAGTAAAGGGACAGCCTACGAGCAGTACTTC. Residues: CASSKGTAYEQYF.

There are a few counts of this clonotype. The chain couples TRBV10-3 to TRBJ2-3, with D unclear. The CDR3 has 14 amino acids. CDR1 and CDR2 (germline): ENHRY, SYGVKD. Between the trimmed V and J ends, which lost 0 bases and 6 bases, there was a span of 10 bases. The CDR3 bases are TGTGCCATCAGTGAGTCGAATATCGGGGATACGCAGTATTTT. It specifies CAISESNIGDTQYF.

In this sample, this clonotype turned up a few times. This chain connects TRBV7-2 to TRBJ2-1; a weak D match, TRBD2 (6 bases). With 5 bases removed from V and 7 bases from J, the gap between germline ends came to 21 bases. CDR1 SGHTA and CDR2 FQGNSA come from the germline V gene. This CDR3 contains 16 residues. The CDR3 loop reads CASSPPEGYFSNEQFF. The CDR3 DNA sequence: TGTGCCAGCAGCCCCCCGGAGGGTTACTTTTCAAATGAGCAGTTCTTC.

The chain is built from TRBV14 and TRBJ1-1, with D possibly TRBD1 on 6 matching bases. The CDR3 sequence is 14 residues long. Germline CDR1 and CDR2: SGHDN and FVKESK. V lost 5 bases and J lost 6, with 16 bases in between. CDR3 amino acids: CASSSREGGAEAFF. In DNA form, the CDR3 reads TGTGCCAGCAGCTCCCGCGAGGGGGGGGCTGAAGCTTTCTTT.

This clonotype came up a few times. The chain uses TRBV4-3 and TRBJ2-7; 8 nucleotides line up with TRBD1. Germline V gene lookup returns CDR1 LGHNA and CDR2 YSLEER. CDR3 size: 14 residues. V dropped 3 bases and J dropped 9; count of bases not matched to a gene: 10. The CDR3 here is CASSQGTGRVGQYF. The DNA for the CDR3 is TGCGCCAGCAGCCAGGGGACAGGAAGGGTCGGGCAGTACTTC.

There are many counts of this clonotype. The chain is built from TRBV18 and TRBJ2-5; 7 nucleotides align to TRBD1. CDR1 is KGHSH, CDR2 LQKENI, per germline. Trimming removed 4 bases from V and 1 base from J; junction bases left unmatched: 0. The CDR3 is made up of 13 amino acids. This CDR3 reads CASSRDSQETQYF. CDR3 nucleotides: TGTGCCAGCTCACGGGACAGCCAAGAGACCCAGTACTTC.

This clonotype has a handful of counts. CDR3 sequence: CASSLSHQLRTQYF. The CDR3 coding sequence is TGTGCCAGCAGTTTATCCCATCAGCTTCGGACCCAGTACTTC. The rearrangement links TRBV28 to TRBJ2-5; the D is unclear. The germline V gene has CDR1 MDHEN and CDR2 SYDVKM. CDR3 length: 14 residues. V lost 1 base and J 7 bases, leaving 13 bases between the germline ends.

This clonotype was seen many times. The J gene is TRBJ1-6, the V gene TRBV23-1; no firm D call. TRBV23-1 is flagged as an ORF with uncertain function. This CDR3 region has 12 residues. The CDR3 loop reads CVQEATQSPLHF. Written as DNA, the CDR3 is TGCGTTCAAGAAGCGACCCAATCACCCCTCCACTTT.

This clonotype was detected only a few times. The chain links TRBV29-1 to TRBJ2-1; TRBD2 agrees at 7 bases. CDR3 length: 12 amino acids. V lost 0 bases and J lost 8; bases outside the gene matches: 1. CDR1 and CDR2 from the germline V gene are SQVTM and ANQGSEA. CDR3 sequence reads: CSVEDRGDEQFF. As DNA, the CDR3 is TGCAGCGTTGAAGATCGGGGGGATGAGCAGTTCTTC.

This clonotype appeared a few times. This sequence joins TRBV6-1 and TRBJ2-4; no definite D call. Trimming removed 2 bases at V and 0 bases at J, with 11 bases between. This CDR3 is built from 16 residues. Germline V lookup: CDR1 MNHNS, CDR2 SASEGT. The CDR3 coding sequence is TGTGCCAGCAGTGAACCGGCAGGCCTAGCCAAAAACATTCAGTACTTC. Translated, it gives CASSEPAGLAKNIQYF.

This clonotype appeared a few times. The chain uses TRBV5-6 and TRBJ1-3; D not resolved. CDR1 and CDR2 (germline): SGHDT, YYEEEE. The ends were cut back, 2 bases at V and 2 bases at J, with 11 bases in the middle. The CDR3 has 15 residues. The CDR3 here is CASSLRGRAGNTIYF. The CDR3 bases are TGTGCCAGCAGCTTACGGGGAAGGGCTGGAAACACCATATATTTT.

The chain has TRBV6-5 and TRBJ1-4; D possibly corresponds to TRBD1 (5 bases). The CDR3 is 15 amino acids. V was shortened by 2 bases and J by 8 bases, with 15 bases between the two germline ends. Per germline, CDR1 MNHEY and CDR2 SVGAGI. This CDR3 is CASSYAGTGIEKLFF. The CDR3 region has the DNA TGTGCCAGCAGTTACGCCGGGACGGGAATCGAAAAACTGTTTTTT.

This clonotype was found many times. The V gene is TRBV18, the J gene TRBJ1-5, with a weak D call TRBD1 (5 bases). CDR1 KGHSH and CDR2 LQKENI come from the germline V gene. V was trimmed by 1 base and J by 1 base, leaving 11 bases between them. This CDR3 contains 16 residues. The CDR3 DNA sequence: TGTGCCAGCTCACCACAAGACAGATCGAGCAATCAGCCCCAGCATTTT. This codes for CASSPQDRSSNQPQHF. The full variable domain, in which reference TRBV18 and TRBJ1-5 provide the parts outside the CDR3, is NAGVMQNPRHLVRRRGQEARLRCSPMKGHSHVYWYRQLPEEGLKFMVYLQKENIIDESGMPKERFSAEFPKEGPSILRIQQVVRGDSAAYFCASSPQDRSSNQPQHFGDGTRLSIL.

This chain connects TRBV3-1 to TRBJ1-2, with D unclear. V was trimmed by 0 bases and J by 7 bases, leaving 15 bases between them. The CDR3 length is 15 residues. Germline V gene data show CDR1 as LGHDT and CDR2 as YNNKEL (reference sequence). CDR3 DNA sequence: TGTGCCAGCAGCCAAGATCTTGTGAATAGAGGTGGCTACACCTTC. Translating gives CASSQDLVNRGGYTF.

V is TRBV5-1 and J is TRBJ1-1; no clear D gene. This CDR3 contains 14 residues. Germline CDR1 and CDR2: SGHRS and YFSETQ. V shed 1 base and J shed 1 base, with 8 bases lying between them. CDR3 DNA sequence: TGCGCCAGCAGCTTGAACACCCAGAACACTGAAGCTTTCTTT. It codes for CASSLNTQNTEAFF.

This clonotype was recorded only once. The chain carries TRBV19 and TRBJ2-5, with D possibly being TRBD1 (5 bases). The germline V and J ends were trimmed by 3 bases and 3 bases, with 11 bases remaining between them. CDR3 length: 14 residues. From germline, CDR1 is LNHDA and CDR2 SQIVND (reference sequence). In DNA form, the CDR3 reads TGTGCCAGTAGTATCATAGGGGCCAAAGAGACCCAGTACTTC. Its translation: CASSIIGAKETQYF.

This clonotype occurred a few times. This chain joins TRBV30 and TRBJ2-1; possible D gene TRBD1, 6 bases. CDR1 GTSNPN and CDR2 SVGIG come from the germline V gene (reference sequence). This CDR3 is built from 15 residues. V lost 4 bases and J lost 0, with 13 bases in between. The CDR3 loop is CAWTFTGSSYNEQFF. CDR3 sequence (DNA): TGTGCCTGGACGTTTACAGGGTCCTCCTACAATGAGCAGTTCTTC.

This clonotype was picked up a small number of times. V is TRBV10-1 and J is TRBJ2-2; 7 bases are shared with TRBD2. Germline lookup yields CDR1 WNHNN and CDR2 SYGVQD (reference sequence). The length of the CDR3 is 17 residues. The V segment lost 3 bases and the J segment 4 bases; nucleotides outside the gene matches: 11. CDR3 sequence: CASSDKPAGSITGELFF. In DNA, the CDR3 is TGCGCCAGCAGTGATAAGCCAGCGGGGTCGATCACCGGGGAGCTGTTTTTT.

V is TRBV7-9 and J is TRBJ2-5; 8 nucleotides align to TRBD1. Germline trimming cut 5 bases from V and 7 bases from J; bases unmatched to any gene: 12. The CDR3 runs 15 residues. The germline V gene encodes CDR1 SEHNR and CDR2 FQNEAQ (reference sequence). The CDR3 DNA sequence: TGTGCCAGCAGCCCGACGGGACAGGCATTGGGGACCCAGTACTTC. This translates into CASSPTGQALGTQYF.

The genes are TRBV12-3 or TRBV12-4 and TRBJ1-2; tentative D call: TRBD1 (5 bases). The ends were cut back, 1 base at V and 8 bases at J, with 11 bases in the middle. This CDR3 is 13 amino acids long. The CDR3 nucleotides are TGTGCCAGCAGTTTAGAAGGGGATTCAGGCTACACCTTC. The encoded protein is CASSLEGDSGYTF.

The CDR3 bases are TGTGCCAGCAGCCCACCCCCTAGCGGGGGCCTCCACACCGGGGAGCTGTTTTTT. Translation gives CASSPPPSGGLHTGELFF. The chain employs TRBV11-2 and TRBJ2-2; 10 bases agree with TRBD2. The V gene end was trimmed by 5 bases and the J gene end by 3 bases; junction bases not matched to a gene: 12. The germline V gene encodes CDR1 SGHAT and CDR2 FQNNGV. CDR3 length equals 18 residues. Filled out from reference TRBV11-2 and TRBJ2-2, the complete variable domain reads EAGVAQSPRYKIIEKRQSVAFWCNPISGHATLYWYQQILGQGPKLLIQFQNNGVVDDSQLPKDRFSAERLKGVDSTLKIQPAKLEDSAVYLCASSPPPSGGLHTGELFFGEGSRLTVL.

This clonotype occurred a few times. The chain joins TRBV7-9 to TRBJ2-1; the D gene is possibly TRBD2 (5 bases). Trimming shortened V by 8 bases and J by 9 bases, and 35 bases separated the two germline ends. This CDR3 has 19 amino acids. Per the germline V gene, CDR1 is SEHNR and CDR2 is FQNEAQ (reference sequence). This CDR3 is CASRNYGSFGLSGATEQFF. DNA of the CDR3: TGTGCCAGCCGTAACTACGGTAGTTTTGGCCTCAGCGGAGCCACTGAGCAGTTCTTC.

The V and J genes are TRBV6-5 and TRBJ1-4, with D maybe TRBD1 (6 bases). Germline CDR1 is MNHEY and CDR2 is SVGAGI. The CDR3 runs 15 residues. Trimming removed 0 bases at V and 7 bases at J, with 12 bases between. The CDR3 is CASSYSGGAPEKLFF. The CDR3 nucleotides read TGTGCCAGCAGTTACTCGGGGGGGGCGCCTGAAAAACTGTTTTTT.

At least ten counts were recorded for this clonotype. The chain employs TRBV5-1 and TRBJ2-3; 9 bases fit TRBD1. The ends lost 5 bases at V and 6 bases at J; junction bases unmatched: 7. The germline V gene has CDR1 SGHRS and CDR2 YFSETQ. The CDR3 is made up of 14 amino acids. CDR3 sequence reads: CASRRTGVGDTQYF. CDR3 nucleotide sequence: TGCGCCAGCAGGCGGACAGGGGTAGGCGATACGCAGTATTTT.

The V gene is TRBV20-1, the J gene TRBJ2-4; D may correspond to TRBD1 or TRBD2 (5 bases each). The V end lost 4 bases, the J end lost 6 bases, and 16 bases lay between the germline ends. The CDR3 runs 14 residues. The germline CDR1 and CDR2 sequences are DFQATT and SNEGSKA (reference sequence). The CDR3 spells CSAIRLSGRNIQYF. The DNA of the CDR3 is TGCAGTGCTATCCGGCTCTCGGGGCGAAACATTCAGTACTTC.

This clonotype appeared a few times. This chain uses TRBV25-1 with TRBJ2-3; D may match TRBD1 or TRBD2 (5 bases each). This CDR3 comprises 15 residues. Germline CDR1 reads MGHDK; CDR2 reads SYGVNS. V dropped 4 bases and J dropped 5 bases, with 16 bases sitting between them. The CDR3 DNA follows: TGTGCCAGCAGTGTGGCCGGGGCGACCGGAGATACGCAGTATTTT. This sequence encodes CASSVAGATGDTQYF.

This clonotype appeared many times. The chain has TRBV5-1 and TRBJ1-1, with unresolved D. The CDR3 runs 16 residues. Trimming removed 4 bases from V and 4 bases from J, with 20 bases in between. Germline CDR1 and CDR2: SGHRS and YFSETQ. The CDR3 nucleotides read TGCGCCAGCAGCCCCGCCCTGTGGGATCTCCGCACTGAAGCTTTCTTT. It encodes CASSPALWDLRTEAFF.

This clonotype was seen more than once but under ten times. CDR3 protein: CASSDRGQTQYF. DNA of the CDR3: TGTGCCAGCAGTGATCGGGGTCAGACCCAGTACTTC. J is TRBJ2-5 and V is TRBV6-1; possible D gene TRBD2, 5 bases. Trimming took off 3 bases at V and 6 bases at J, with 8 bases between the two ends. CDR1 and CDR2 from the germline V gene are MNHNS and SASEGT. This CDR3 contains 12 residues.